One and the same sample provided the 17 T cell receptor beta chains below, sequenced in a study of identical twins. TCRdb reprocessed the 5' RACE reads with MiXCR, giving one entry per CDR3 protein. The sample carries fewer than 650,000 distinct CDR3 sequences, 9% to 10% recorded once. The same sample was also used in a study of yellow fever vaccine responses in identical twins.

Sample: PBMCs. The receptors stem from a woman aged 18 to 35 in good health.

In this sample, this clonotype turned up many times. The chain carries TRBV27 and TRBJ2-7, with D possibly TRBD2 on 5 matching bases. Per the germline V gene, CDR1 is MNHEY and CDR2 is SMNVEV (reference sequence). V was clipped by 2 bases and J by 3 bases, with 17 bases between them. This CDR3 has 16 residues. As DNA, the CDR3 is TGTGCCAGCAGTTTACATTCGGGAAATCCCTTCTACGAGCAGTACTTC. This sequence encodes CASSLHSGNPFYEQYF.

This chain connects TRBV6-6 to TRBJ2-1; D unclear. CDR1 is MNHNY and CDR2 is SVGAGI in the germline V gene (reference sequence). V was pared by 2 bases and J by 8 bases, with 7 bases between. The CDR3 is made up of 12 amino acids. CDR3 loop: CASSYAWDEQFF. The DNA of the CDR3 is TGTGCCAGCAGTTACGCCTGGGATGAGCAGTTCTTC.

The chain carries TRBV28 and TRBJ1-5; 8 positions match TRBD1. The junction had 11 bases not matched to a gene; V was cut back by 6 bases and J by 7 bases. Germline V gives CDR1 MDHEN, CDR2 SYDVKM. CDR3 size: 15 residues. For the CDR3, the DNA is TGTGCCAGCAGCTTGATCGGACAGGGAGAACAGCCCCAGCATTTT. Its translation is CASSLIGQGEQPQHF.

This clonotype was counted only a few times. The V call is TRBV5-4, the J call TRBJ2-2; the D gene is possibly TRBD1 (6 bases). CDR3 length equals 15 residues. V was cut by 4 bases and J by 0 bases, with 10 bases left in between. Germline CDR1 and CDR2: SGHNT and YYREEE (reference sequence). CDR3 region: CASSEPGANTGELFF. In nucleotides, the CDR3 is TGTGCCAGCAGCGAGCCAGGGGCGAACACCGGGGAGCTGTTTTTT.

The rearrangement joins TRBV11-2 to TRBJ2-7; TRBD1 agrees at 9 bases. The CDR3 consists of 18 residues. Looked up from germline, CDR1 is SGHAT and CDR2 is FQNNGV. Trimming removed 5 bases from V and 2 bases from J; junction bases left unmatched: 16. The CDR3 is CASSLTVGTGTFTYEQYF. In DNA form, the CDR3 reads TGTGCCAGCAGCCTCACCGTAGGGACAGGGACATTCACCTACGAGCAGTACTTC.

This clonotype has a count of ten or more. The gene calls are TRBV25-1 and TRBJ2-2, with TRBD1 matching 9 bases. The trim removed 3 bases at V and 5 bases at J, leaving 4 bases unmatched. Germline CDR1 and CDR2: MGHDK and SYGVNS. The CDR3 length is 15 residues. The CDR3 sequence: CASSDGTGITGELFF. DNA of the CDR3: TGTGCCAGCAGTGATGGGACAGGGATAACCGGGGAGCTGTTTTTT.

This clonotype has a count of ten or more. The CDR3 loop is CASRAASRYQETQYF. Here the CDR3 DNA reads TGCGCCAGCAGAGCGGCATCCCGGTACCAAGAGACCCAGTACTTC. The rearrangement uses TRBV5-1 and TRBJ2-5; maybe TRBD2 (5 bases). This CDR3 spans 15 amino acids. V shed 5 bases and J shed 0 bases, with 14 bases lying between them. The germline V gene encodes CDR1 SGHRS and CDR2 YFSETQ.

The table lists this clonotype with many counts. CDR3 in amino acids: CASSPRQGRTDTQYF. CDR3 in DNA: TGTGCCAGCAGCCCGCGACAGGGGAGGACAGATACGCAGTATTTT. The chain employs TRBV11-2 and TRBJ2-3, with 8 bases that match TRBD1. Trimming took 5 bases from V and 3 from J; bases not matched to a gene: 7. CDR1 is SGHAT, CDR2 FQNNGV, per germline. This CDR3 has 15 amino acids.

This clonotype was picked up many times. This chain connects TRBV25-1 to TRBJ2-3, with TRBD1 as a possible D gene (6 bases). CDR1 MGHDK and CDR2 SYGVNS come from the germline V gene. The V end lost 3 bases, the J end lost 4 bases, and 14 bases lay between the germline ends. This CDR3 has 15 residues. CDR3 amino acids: CASSDPWTVPDTQYF. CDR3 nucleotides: TGTGCCAGCAGTGACCCATGGACAGTCCCAGATACGCAGTATTTT. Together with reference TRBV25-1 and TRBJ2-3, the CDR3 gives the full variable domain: EADIYQTPRYLVIGTGKKITLECSQTMGHDKMYWYQQDPGMELHLIHYSYGVNSTEKGDLSSESTVSRIRTEHFPLTLESARPSHTSQYLCASSDPWTVPDTQYFGPGTRLTVL.

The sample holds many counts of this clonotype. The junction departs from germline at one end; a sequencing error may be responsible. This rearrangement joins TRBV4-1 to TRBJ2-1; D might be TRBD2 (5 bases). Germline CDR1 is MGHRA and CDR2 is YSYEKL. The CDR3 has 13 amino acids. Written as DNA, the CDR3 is TGTGCTAGCAGCCAGGACCTTTACAATGAGCAGTTCTTC. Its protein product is CASSQDLYNEQFF.

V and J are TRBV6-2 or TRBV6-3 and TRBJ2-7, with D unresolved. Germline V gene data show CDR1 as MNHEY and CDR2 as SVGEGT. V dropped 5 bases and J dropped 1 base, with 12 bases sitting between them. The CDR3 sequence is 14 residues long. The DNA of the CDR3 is TGTGCCAGCAGTCAACCGGGCAGGTCCTACGAGCAGTACTTC. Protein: CASSQPGRSYEQYF.

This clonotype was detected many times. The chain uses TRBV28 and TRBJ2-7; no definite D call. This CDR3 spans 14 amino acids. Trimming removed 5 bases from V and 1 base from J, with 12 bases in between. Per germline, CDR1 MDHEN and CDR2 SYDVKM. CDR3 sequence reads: CASSQPGISYEQYF. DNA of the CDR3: TGTGCCAGCAGTCAACCGGGCATTTCCTACGAGCAGTACTTC.

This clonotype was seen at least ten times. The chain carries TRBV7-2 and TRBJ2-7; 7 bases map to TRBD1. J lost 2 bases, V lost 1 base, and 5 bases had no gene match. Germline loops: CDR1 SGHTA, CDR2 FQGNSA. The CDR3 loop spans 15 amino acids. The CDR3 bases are TGTGCCAGCAGCTTAGTTGGGGACAGCACCTACGAGCAGTACTTC. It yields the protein CASSLVGDSTYEQYF.

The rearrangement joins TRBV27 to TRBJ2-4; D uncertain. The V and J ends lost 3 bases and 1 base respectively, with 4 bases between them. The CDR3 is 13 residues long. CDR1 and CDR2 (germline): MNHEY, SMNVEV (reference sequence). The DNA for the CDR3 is TGTGCCAGCAGTTTCTCCGCCAAAAACATTCAGTACTTC. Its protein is CASSFSAKNIQYF.

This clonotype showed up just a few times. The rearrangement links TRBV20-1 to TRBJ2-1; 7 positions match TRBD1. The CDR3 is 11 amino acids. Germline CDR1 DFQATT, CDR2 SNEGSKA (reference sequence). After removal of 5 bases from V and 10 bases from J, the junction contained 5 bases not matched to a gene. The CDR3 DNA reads TGCAGTGCTCAGACAGGGAACGAGCAGTTCTTC. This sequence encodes CSAQTGNEQFF.

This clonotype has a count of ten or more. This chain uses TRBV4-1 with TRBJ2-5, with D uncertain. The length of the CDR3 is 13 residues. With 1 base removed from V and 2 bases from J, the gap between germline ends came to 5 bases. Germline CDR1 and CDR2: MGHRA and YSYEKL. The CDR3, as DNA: TGCGCCAGCAGCCAAGTGGAACAAGAGACCCAGTACTTC. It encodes CASSQVEQETQYF.

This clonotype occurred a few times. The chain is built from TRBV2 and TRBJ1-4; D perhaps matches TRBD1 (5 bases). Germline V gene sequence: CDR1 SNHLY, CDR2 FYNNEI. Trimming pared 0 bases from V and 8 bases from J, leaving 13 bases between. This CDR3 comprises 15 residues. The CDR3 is CASSEAFGRTEKLFF. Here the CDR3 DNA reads TGTGCCAGCAGTGAAGCCTTTGGACGGACAGAAAAACTGTTTTTT.